Following are 6 T cell receptor beta chains from one sample sequenced in a study of human T cells and chemical hapten exposure. Time point indicated: patch test 1, 2 weeks after DPC sensitization. The treatment here: therapeutic diphenylcyclopropenone sensitization with weekly scalp DPC. TCRdb ran MiXCR on the RACE reads and lists one entry per CDR3 protein. Here the sample spans around 340,000 distinct CDR3 sequences, around 7% being singletons. The material sequenced was whole blood, taken in connection with sensitization to the hapten diphenylcyclopropenone (DPC). The receptors come from a woman under 30 with alopecia areata. Some clones in this sample may be carry-over from other donors' samples.

This chain's CDR3 is CSQTSGGADEQFF. In DNA form, the CDR3 reads TGCAGTCAGACTAGCGGGGGGGCTGATGAGCAGTTCTTC. The chain combines TRBV29-1 with TRBJ2-1; 14 nucleotides align to TRBD2. Germline assignment: CDR1 SQVTM and CDR2 ANQGSEA. There are 13 residues in the CDR3.

V usage is TRBV18 and J usage is TRBJ2-6; the D is unclear. The germline V gene has CDR1 KGHSH and CDR2 LQKENI. Trimming removed 3 bases at V and 0 bases at J, with 9 bases between. The CDR3 is 16 residues long. The DNA of the CDR3 is TGTGCCAGCTCACCTCAGGCGAGCTCTGGGGCCAACGTCCTGACTTTC. Translating it yields CASSPQASSGANVLTF.

In its sample, this clonotype was seen a few times. The chain joins TRBV7-2 to TRBJ2-3; D unclear. Germline V gene data show CDR1 as SGHTA and CDR2 as FQGNSA. Trimming took off 3 bases at V and 1 base at J, with 11 bases between the two ends. The CDR3 covers 15 residues. The CDR3, as DNA: TGTGCCAGCAGCTTCGATAGGGCAGGCACAGATACGCAGTATTTT. It yields the protein CASSFDRAGTDTQYF.

This clonotype showed up many times. The chain links TRBV7-4 to TRBJ2-3; D not certain. This CDR3 spans 18 amino acids. The germline V and J ends were trimmed by 3 bases and 0 bases, with 19 bases remaining between them. CDR1 and CDR2 from the germline V gene are SGHVT and SQSDAQ. This chain's CDR3 is CASSFPTLVRSSTDTQYF. The CDR3 region has the DNA TGTGCCAGCAGCTTTCCGACCCTCGTACGGTCTAGCACAGATACGCAGTATTTT.

The V gene is TRBV27, the J gene TRBJ2-3; unclear D gene. Germline V CDR1 and CDR2: MNHEY, SMNVEV (reference sequence). The CDR3 sequence is 13 residues long. Trimming shortened V by 6 bases and J by 6 bases, and 13 bases separated the two germline ends. The CDR3 spells CASSGPGRDTQYF. CDR3 DNA sequence: TGTGCCAGCAGCGGGCCCGGCCGGGATACGCAGTATTTT.

This clonotype occurred many times. The CDR3 loop is CASSSWDATDTQYF. The CDR3 DNA follows: TGTGCCAGCAGCTCCTGGGATGCCACAGATACGCAGTATTTT. The rearrangement links TRBV5-4 to TRBJ2-3, with no clear D. The CDR3 length is 14 residues. Trimming shortened V by 3 bases and J by 2 bases, and 10 bases separated the two germline ends. Per germline, CDR1 SGHNT and CDR2 YYREEE (reference sequence).